Listed here are 32 T cell receptor beta chains from one sample, sequenced in a study of shared clonotypes between healthy human individuals. This table comes from immunoSEQ multiplex PCR, and its TCRdb copy is limited to in-frame clones, with some not included. This sample carries 2 million to 2.5 million clones, 95% of them seen once, and the ten largest clones take roughly 0.13%. Material: naive CD4+ T cells sorted from blood. Subset: CD45RA+ positively selected. The receptors were gathered from a man younger than 35 in good health.

The chain uses TRBV4-3 and TRBJ2-7, with D hard to call. CDR3 length: 14 amino acids. CDR1 is LGHNA and CDR2 is YSLEER in the germline V gene. V lost 1 base to trimming and J lost 0 bases, with 7 bases between them. The CDR3 spells CASSQVTTSYEQYF. CDR3 nucleotides: TGCGCCAGCAGCCAAGTAACAACCTCCTACGAGCAGTACTTC.

The gene calls are TRBV19 and TRBJ2-7, with 8 bases identical to TRBD1. V lost 3 bases and J lost 5; bases outside the gene matches: 9. CDR1 and CDR2 (germline): LNHDA, SQIVND (reference sequence). The CDR3 has 15 amino acids. CDR3 in DNA: TGTGCCAGTAGTATTATCCCGGGACAGGTCCACGAGCAGTACTTC. Its translation: CASSIIPGQVHEQYF.

The CDR3 here is CASSPGGADTGELFF. Here the CDR3 DNA reads TGCGCCAGCAGCCCAGGGGGCGCGGACACCGGGGAGCTGTTTTTT. The chain links TRBV5-1 to TRBJ2-2, with 8 bases matching TRBD1. V was pared by 4 bases and J by 3 bases, with 5 bases of the junction left unmatched. Per the germline V gene, CDR1 is SGHRS and CDR2 is YFSETQ. This CDR3 is 15 amino acids long. Looking up the rest from reference TRBV5-1 and TRBJ2-2 gives the full variable domain: KAGVTQTPRYLIKTRGQQVTLSCSPISGHRSVSWYQQTPGQGLQFLFEYFSETQRNKGNFPGRFSGRQFSNSRSEMNVSTLELGDSALYLCASSPGGADTGELFFGEGSRLTVL.

This clone was seen a single time. J is TRBJ2-3 and V is TRBV6-5, with D possibly being TRBD1 (5 bases). Per the germline V gene, CDR1 is MNHEY and CDR2 is SVGAGI. The CDR3 is 11 residues long. V shed 6 bases and J shed 10 bases, with 11 bases lying between them. The CDR3, as DNA: TGTGCCAGCAGCCAGGGTGTAGCGCAGTATTTT. Residues: CASSQGVAQYF.

With regard to this clone: The sample holds other DNA sequences that translate to the same CDR3. This chain connects TRBV6-5 to TRBJ1-5; D is undetermined. The ends were cut back, 5 bases at V and 2 bases at J, with 10 bases in the middle. Germline CDR1 is MNHEY and CDR2 is SVGAGI. CDR3 length equals 14 residues. The CDR3 sequence is CASSPGRGNQPQHF. The CDR3 coding sequence is TGTGCCAGCAGTCCTGGGAGGGGCAATCAGCCCCAGCATTTT.

The chain joins TRBV7-9 to TRBJ2-3, with D maybe TRBD1 (6 bases). Germline V gives CDR1 SEHNR, CDR2 FQNEAQ (reference sequence). This CDR3 has 14 residues. Trimming shortened V by 3 bases and J by 3 bases, and 10 bases separated the two germline ends. The CDR3 DNA reads TGTGCCAGCAGCTTCGACAGGTGGACAGATACGCAGTATTTT. Translation gives CASSFDRWTDTQYF.

The chain carries TRBV2 and TRBJ2-7; no clear D. Trimming took 4 bases from V and 6 from J, leaving 7 bases between them. The CDR3 totals 11 residues. The V gene's germline CDR1 is SNHLY and CDR2 FYNNEI. The CDR3 loop is CASSGKTEQYF. Here the CDR3 DNA reads TGTGCCAGCAGTGGAAAGACCGAGCAGTACTTC.

As for this clone: One end of the junction varies from germline; a read error may be responsible. The chain links TRBV2 to TRBJ2-1, with D hard to call. The CDR3 has 15 amino acids. From germline, CDR1 is SNHLY and CDR2 FYNNEI. The CDR3 region has the DNA TGTGCCAGCACCGAGTTTGGCACCTTATACATTGAGCAGTTCTTC. Protein sequence: CASTEFGTLYIEQFF.

J is TRBJ1-1 and V is TRBV5-1, with D uncertain. The CDR3 covers 13 residues. V gave up 5 bases and J gave up 0 bases, with 8 bases separating them. Germline V CDR1 and CDR2: SGHRS, YFSETQ. The CDR3 spells CASSSVLNTEAFF. CDR3 sequence (DNA): TGCGCCAGCAGTTCGGTCCTGAACACTGAAGCTTTCTTT.

This clone has only one observation. This chain uses TRBV6-5 with TRBJ2-1; D is tentatively TRBD1 or TRBD2 (7 bases each). Looked up from germline, CDR1 is MNHEY and CDR2 is SVGAGI. The CDR3 has 12 residues. V was pared by 7 bases and J by 7 bases, with 11 bases between. The CDR3: CASTRGGNEQFF. The CDR3 DNA sequence: TGTGCCAGCACCAGGGGGGGTAATGAGCAGTTCTTC.

This chain joins TRBV2 and TRBJ1-6; no reliable D call. V lost 0 bases, J lost 7 bases, and 4 bases lay in between. This CDR3 contains 13 residues. From germline, CDR1 is SNHLY and CDR2 FYNNEI. This CDR3 is CASSEAFNSPLHF. As DNA, the CDR3 is TGTGCCAGCAGTGAAGCGTTCAATTCACCCCTCCACTTT.

The V gene is TRBV6-5, the J gene TRBJ1-2, with TRBD1 matching 8 bases. The CDR3 totals 14 residues. With V trimmed by 2 bases and J by 6 bases, 5 bases remained unmatched. Germline V gene lookup returns CDR1 MNHEY and CDR2 SVGAGI. The CDR3 bases are TGTGCCAGCAGTTACCTGGACAGGGCCGATGGCTACACCTTC. Translation: CASSYLDRADGYTF.

The rearrangement uses TRBV30 and TRBJ2-1; the match to TRBD1 covers 9 bases. Germline lookup yields CDR1 GTSNPN and CDR2 SVGIG (reference sequence). J gave up 7 bases and V 7 bases, and 8 bases lay outside the gene matches. This CDR3 region has 13 residues. The CDR3 nucleotides are TGTGCCTCGGGACAGGGAACGTGGAATGAGCAGTTCTTC. Protein product: CASGQGTWNEQFF.

The chain uses TRBV5-4 and TRBJ2-5; 15 positions match TRBD2. The CDR3 is made up of 15 amino acids. Germline CDR1 and CDR2: SGHNT and YYREEE (reference sequence). V shed 6 bases and J 4 bases; nucleotides not matched to a gene: 4. The CDR3 protein is CASTTGLAGGETQYF. In DNA form, the CDR3 reads TGTGCCAGCACCACGGGACTAGCGGGGGGAGAGACCCAGTACTTC.

V and J are TRBV6-1 and TRBJ2-7; D may match TRBD1 or TRBD2 (6 bases each). The CDR3 has 14 amino acids. CDR1 is MNHNS, CDR2 SASEGT, per germline. V was clipped by 2 bases and J by 7 bases, with 15 bases between them. CDR3 in DNA: TGTGCCAGCAGTGAATTCGGCAGGGGAGGAGAGCAGTACTTC. Protein sequence: CASSEFGRGGEQYF.

The chain joins TRBV30 to TRBJ1-1; the D gene is possibly TRBD1 (5 bases). The CDR3 sequence is 13 residues long. V was cut by 5 bases and J by 5 bases, with 15 bases left in between. Germline loops: CDR1 GTSNPN, CDR2 SVGIG (reference sequence). The CDR3 nucleotides are TGTGCCTGGGGGGCCAAGGGATATACTGAAGCTTTCTTT. It is translated as CAWGAKGYTEAFF.

V gene TRBV11-3 combines with J gene TRBJ2-4, with D possibly matching TRBD1 (6 bases). The CDR3 contains 14 residues. V lost 0 bases and J lost 9, with 12 bases in between. Germline CDR1 is SGHNT and CDR2 is YENEEA. This chain's CDR3 is CASSLDSTGTIQYF. CDR3 sequence (DNA): TGTGCCAGCAGCTTAGATAGTACAGGGACCATTCAGTACTTC. The whole variable domain, filled in from reference TRBV11-3 and TRBJ2-4, reads EAGVVQSPRYKIIEKKQPVAFWCNPISGHNTLYWYLQNLGQGPELLIRYENEEAVDDSQLPKDRFSAERLKGVDSTLKIQPAELGDSAVYLCASSLDSTGTIQYFGAGTRLSVL.

The chain joins TRBV7-2 to TRBJ2-7, with TRBD2 matching 8 bases. CDR3 size: 12 residues. Unmatched junction bases numbered 2, after V lost 4 bases and J lost 6 bases. Germline V gene lookup returns CDR1 SGHTA and CDR2 FQGNSA. The CDR3 spells CASSSRGAEQYF. The CDR3 nucleotides are TGTGCCAGCAGCTCGCGGGGGGCCGAGCAGTACTTC.

The genes are TRBV7-9 and TRBJ2-5; 8 bases agree with TRBD1. Trimming cost V 3 bases and J 1 base; bases outside gene matches: 1. Per germline, CDR1 SEHNR and CDR2 FQNEAQ (reference sequence). The length of the CDR3 is 14 residues. The CDR3 here is CASSFTGGQETQYF. The DNA of the CDR3 is TGTGCCAGCAGCTTTACAGGGGGCCAAGAGACCCAGTACTTC.

This chain links TRBV30 with TRBJ2-2, with a weak D call TRBD2 (5 bases). The CDR3 totals 15 residues. CDR1 is GTSNPN and CDR2 is SVGIG in the germline V gene (reference sequence). The ends were cut back, 3 bases at V and 6 bases at J, with 17 bases in the middle. The CDR3 loop reads CAWRRFTSGAGELFF. CDR3 DNA: TGTGCCTGGAGGCGTTTTACTAGTGGCGCCGGGGAGCTGTTTTTT. The full variable domain, with the rest looked up from reference TRBV30 and TRBJ2-2, is SQTIHQWPATLVQPVGSPLSLECTVEGTSNPNLYWYRQAAGRGLQLLFYSVGIGQISSEVPQNLSASRPQDRQFILSSKKLLLSDSGFYLCAWRRFTSGAGELFFGEGSRLTVL.

The rearrangement links TRBV5-1 to TRBJ2-2; 8 bases line up with TRBD1. V shed 4 bases, J shed 4 bases, and the junction held 6 bases outside the gene matches. CDR1 and CDR2 from the germline V gene are SGHRS and YFSETQ. The CDR3 consists of 15 residues. CDR3 region: CASSLQGASTGELFF. The DNA of the CDR3 is TGCGCCAGCAGCCTTCAGGGGGCGAGCACCGGGGAGCTGTTTTTT.

V usage is TRBV18 and J usage is TRBJ2-2; D gene uncertain. Germline V gene sequence: CDR1 KGHSH, CDR2 LQKENI. Trimming removed 5 bases at V and 0 bases at J, with 10 bases between. The CDR3 runs 15 residues. The CDR3 nucleotides are TGTGCCAGCTCAATGACCAACGCGAACACCGGGGAGCTGTTTTTT. Its protein product is CASSMTNANTGELFF. Combining the CDR3 with reference TRBV18 and TRBJ2-2 gives the whole variable domain NAGVMQNPRHLVRRRGQEARLRCSPMKGHSHVYWYRQLPEEGLKFMVYLQKENIIDESGMPKERFSAEFPKEGPSILRIQQVVRGDSAAYFCASSMTNANTGELFFGEGSRLTVL.

V and J are TRBV5-6 and TRBJ2-7; D remains unclear. Germline V lookup: CDR1 SGHDT, CDR2 YYEEEE. The V end lost 4 bases, the J end lost 4 bases, and 15 bases lay between the germline ends. This CDR3 is built from 14 residues. CDR3 in amino acids: CASSPPDDTYEQYF. CDR3 nucleotide sequence: TGTGCCAGCAGCCCCCCTGACGACACTTACGAGCAGTACTTC.

This chain connects TRBV6-5 to TRBJ2-1; D is perhaps TRBD2 (6 bases). This CDR3 region has 13 residues. CDR1 and CDR2 from the germline V gene are MNHEY and SVGAGI. Trimming pared 8 bases from V and 6 bases from J, leaving 14 bases between. In DNA, the CDR3 is TGTGCCAGCGGGACCAGGAGGGGCAATGAGCAGTTCTTC. The encoded protein is CASGTRRGNEQFF.

This CDR3 is CASSQEAGFGEQYF. The CDR3 nucleotides are TGTGCCAGCAGCCAGGAAGCAGGGTTCGGCGAGCAGTACTTC. V gene TRBV14 combines with J gene TRBJ2-7, with D perhaps matching TRBD1 (5 bases). Per germline, CDR1 SGHDN and CDR2 FVKESK. This CDR3 spans 14 amino acids. Deletions cut 3 bases from V and 6 bases from J, with 15 bases between. Supplemented by reference TRBV14 and TRBJ2-7, the full variable domain reads EAGVTQFPSHSVIEKGQTVTLRCDPISGHDNLYWYRRVMGKEIKFLLHFVKESKQDESGMPNNRFLAERTGGTYSTLKVQPAELEDSGVYFCASSQEAGFGEQYFGPGTRLTVT.

The chain recombines TRBV21-1 with TRBJ1-5. TRBV21-1 is given as a pseudogene. This CDR3 has 17 amino acids. Here the CDR3 reads CASSNGEQRYSNQPQHF. The CDR3 DNA is TGTGCCAGCAGCAACGGGGAGCAGAGATATAGCAATCAGCCCCAGCATTTT.

The V and J genes are TRBV4-1 and TRBJ2-1; unclear D gene. V lost 5 bases and J lost 0, with 11 bases in between. The CDR3 is 15 residues long. Germline V lookup: CDR1 MGHRA, CDR2 YSYEKL. DNA for the CDR3: TGCGCCAGCAGCTATCTACAAAGCTCCTACAATGAGCAGTTCTTC. It encodes CASSYLQSSYNEQFF.

Note on this clone: This sample also contains other DNA sequences that code for the same CDR3. V usage is TRBV6-5 and J usage is TRBJ1-2, with D possibly TRBD1 on 5 matching bases. Germline loops: CDR1 MNHEY, CDR2 SVGAGI. CDR3 size: 14 residues. Trimming took off 0 bases at V and 2 bases at J, with 7 bases between the two ends. CDR3 DNA sequence: TGTGCCAGCAGTTACTCGAGGGACAACTATGGCTACACCTTC. Its translation: CASSYSRDNYGYTF.

The chain couples TRBV5-5 to TRBJ1-2; possible D gene TRBD1, 6 bases. CDR1 SGHKS and CDR2 YYEKEE come from the germline V gene (reference sequence). Trimming pared 0 bases from V and 4 bases from J, leaving 13 bases between. This CDR3 region has 15 residues. The DNA for the CDR3 is TGTGCCAGCAGCTTGGCAGGGGTTGGCCTCTATGGCTACACCTTC. It specifies CASSLAGVGLYGYTF. Full variable domain (rest looked up from reference TRBV5-5 and TRBJ1-2): DAGVTQSPTHLIKTRGQQVTLRCSPISGHKSVSWYQQVLGQGPQFIFQYYEKEERGRGNFPDRFSARQFPNYSSELNVNALLLGDSALYLCASSLAGVGLYGYTFGSGTRLTVV.

This chain connects TRBV2 to TRBJ1-4; no clear D gene. Germline V gene sequence: CDR1 SNHLY, CDR2 FYNNEI. The CDR3 extends over 14 amino acids. V lost 3 bases and J lost 4, with 9 bases in between. The DNA of the CDR3 is TGTGCCAGCAGTGACTCCGTGTTTAATGAAAAACTGTTTTTT. Its translation: CASSDSVFNEKLFF.

The CDR3: CASSRDRGPGEQYF. CDR3 nucleotide sequence: TGTGCCAGCTCCCGGGACAGGGGGCCGGGGGAGCAGTACTTC. The rearrangement links TRBV18 to TRBJ2-7; 12 bases line up with TRBD1. V lost 6 bases to trimming and J lost 7 bases; unmatched junction nucleotides: 7. The germline V gene encodes CDR1 KGHSH and CDR2 LQKENI. CDR3 length equals 14 residues.

The chain has TRBV5-1 and TRBJ1-4, with 9 bases fitting TRBD1. Germline V CDR1 and CDR2: SGHRS, YFSETQ. Trimming cost V 4 bases and J 12 bases; bases outside gene matches: 10. The CDR3 has 14 amino acids. Here the CDR3 reads CASSGGTGSPQLFF. The CDR3 bases are TGCGCCAGCAGCGGCGGGACAGGGTCACCACAACTGTTTTTT. Combining the CDR3 with reference TRBV5-1 and TRBJ1-4 gives the whole variable domain KAGVTQTPRYLIKTRGQQVTLSCSPISGHRSVSWYQQTPGQGLQFLFEYFSETQRNKGNFPGRFSGRQFSNSRSEMNVSTLELGDSALYLCASSGGTGSPQLFFGSGTQLSVL.